This TCR beta chain was recovered during a study of PD-L1 blockade in urothelial cancer. The overall study: Males with bladder-origin urothelial cancer made up about 85% of the roughly 29 patients. Prior chemotherapy in patients spanned 0 to 3 regimens.

CDR3 length: 12 amino acids. Per germline, CDR1 MDHEN and CDR2 SYDVKM. Between the trimmed V and J ends, which lost 8 bases and 2 bases, there was a span of 8 bases. A spike-in of synthetic TCR analog templates was added to each PCR. Only in-frame clones appear in the TCRdb table, and some are missing; sequencing was by immunoSEQ multiplex PCR. The table lists roughly 30,000 clones, under 90% of them singletons. Time point noted: pretreatment peripheral blood. The receptor's source is a man aged 55 to 69 with urothelial cancer. J is TRBJ2-3 and V is TRBV28; D gene unclear. This sample comprised PBMCs, obtained around atezolizumab (anti-PD-L1) treatment. Written as DNA, the CDR3 is TGTGCCAGCCGGAGCGTCACAGATACGCAGTATTTT. Translated: CASRSVTDTQYF.